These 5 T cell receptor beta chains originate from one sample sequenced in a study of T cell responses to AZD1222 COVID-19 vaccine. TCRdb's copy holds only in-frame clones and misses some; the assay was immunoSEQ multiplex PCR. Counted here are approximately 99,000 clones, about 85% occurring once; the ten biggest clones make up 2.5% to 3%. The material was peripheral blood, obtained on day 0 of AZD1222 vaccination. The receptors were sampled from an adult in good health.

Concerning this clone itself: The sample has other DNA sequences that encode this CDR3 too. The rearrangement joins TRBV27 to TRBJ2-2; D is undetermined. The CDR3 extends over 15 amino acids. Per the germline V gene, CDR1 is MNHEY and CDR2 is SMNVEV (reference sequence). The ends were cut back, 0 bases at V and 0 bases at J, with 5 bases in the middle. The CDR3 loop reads CASSLSGSNTGELFF. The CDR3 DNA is TGTGCCAGCAGTTTATCGGGGTCGAACACCGGGGAGCTGTTTTTT.

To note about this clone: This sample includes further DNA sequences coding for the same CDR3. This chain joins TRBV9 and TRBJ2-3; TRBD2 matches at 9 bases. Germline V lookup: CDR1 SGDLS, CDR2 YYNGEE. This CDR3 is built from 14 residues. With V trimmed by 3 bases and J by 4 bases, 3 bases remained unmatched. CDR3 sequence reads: CASSAGLAPDTQYF. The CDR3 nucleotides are TGTGCCAGCAGCGCAGGACTAGCGCCAGATACGCAGTATTTT.

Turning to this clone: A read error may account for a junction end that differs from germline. This chain's CDR3 is CASSPTIAGLSDTQYF. Here the CDR3 DNA reads TGTGCCAGCAGCCCGACGATAGCGGGGTTGTCCGATACGCAGTATTTT. This sequence joins TRBV5-1 and TRBJ2-3; TRBD2 matches at 8 bases. CDR1 is SGHRS, CDR2 YFSETQ, per germline. The CDR3 covers 16 residues.

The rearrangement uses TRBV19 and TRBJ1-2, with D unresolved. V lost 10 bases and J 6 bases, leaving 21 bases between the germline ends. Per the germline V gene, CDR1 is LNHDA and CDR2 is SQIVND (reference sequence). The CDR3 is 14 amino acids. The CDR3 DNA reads TGTGCCACCGAAGCGGGGTGGGGAGGCCATGGCTACACCTTC. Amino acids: CATEAGWGGHGYTF.

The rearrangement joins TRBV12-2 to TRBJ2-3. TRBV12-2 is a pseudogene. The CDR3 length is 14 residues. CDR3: CASRFPGRTDTQYF. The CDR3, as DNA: TGTGCAAGTCGCTTTCCGGGCCGCACAGATACGCAGTATTTT.